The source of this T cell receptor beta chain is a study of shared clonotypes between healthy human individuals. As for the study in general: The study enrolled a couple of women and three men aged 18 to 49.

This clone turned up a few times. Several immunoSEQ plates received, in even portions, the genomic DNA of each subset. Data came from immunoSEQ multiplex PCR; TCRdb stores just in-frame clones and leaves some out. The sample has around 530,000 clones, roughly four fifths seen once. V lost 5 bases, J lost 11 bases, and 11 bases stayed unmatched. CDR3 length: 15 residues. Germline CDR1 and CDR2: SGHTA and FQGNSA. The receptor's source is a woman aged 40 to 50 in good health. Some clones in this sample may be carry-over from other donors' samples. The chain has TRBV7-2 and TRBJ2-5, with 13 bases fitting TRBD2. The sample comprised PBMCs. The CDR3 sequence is CASSSQWTSGRGQYF. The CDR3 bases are TGTGCCAGCAGCAGCCAGTGGACTAGCGGGAGAGGGCAGTACTTC. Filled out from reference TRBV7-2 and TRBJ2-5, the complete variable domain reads GAGVSQSPSNKVTEKGKDVELRCDPISGHTALYWYRQSLGQGLEFLIYFQGNSAPDKSGLPSDRFSAERTGGSVSTLTIQRTQQEDSAVYLCASSSQWTSGRGQYFGPGTRLLVL.